This TCR beta chain was recovered during a study of T cells in narcolepsy. About the study: Donors had narcolepsy type 1 or type 2, or were healthy controls.

Sequencing was performed with immunoSEQ multiplex PCR; in TCRdb, only in-frame clones are kept and a portion is missing. The table lists over 30,000 clones, over 75% of them singletons. Germline V gene lookup returns CDR1 SGHRS and CDR2 YFSETQ. This CDR3 spans 14 amino acids. This receptor was taken from a human donor with narcolepsy. The specimen sequenced was CD45RA- memory CD4+ T cells from PBMCs. J is TRBJ2-5 and V is TRBV5-1; 7 bases are a match to TRBD1. The tail of the sequence fits TRBJ2-7 better, so the J call may be wrong. CDR3 nucleotides: TGCGCCAGCAGCAGGACAGGCATGAACTACGAGCAGTACTTC. Its protein is CASSRTGMNYEQYF.